Listed here are 24 T cell receptor beta chains from one sample, sequenced in a study of beta chain features in type 1 diabetes. Study-wide findings and caveats: Shorter TCRB CDR3s, moderately but significantly so, marked every one of the four CD4+ subsets in Type 1 diabetes patients.

These receptors are not linked to any known antigen. Expressed TCRB transcripts were sequenced because the isolated RNA had all been reverse transcribed beforehand. Sequencing used immunoSEQ multiplex PCR; TCRdb keeps in-frame clones, though not all of them. The sample carries 250,000 to 300,000 clones, about 24% recorded once. Sequenced material: naive CD4+ T cells from blood. The receptor set was obtained from a woman in her 30s with type 1 diabetes.

The chain employs TRBV30 and TRBJ2-7; 11 bases fit TRBD2. The CDR3 extends over 15 amino acids. The junction had 5 bases not matched to a gene; V was cut back by 2 bases and J by 2 bases. Germline V gene data show CDR1 as GTSNPN and CDR2 as SVGIG (reference sequence). The CDR3 region has the DNA TGTGCCTGGAGTCGGCTAGCGGGAGGCCCCTACGAGCAGTACTTC. Amino acid sequence: CAWSRLAGGPYEQYF.

This clone turned up a few times. This sequence joins TRBV2 and TRBJ1-2, with D perhaps matching TRBD1 (5 bases). This CDR3 has 16 amino acids. V lost 8 bases and J lost 1, with 20 bases in between. Per germline, CDR1 SNHLY and CDR2 FYNNEI. CDR3: CASRHLLVRVNYGYTF. CDR3 nucleotides: TGTGCCAGCCGCCATCTTCTCGTCAGGGTTAACTATGGCTACACCTTC.

The chain uses TRBV7-9 and TRBJ1-2, with TRBD1 as a possible D gene (6 bases). This CDR3 is built from 13 residues. Trimming cost V 6 bases and J 3 bases, with 11 bases left between them. Germline V gene sequence: CDR1 SEHNR, CDR2 FQNEAQ (reference sequence). CDR3 nucleotide sequence: TGTGCCAGCAGGCGGGGGGGCGACTATGGCTACACCTTC. Amino acid sequence: CASRRGGDYGYTF.

Of note for this clone: Other DNA sequences of this sample code for an identical CDR3. The chain joins TRBV29-1 to TRBJ2-1; 10 bases are a match to TRBD2. The CDR3 has 14 residues. The V segment lost 1 base and the J segment 4 bases; nucleotides outside the gene matches: 1. Germline values: CDR1 SQVTM, CDR2 ANQGSEA. As DNA, the CDR3 is TGCAGCGTTGAAGGGACTAGCGGTTACAATGAGCAGTTCTTC. Its translation: CSVEGTSGYNEQFF.

The genes are TRBV7-3 and TRBJ2-1, with 11 positions matching TRBD2. Germline CDR1 reads SGHTA; CDR2 reads FQGTGA. The ends lost 1 base at V and 4 bases at J; junction bases unmatched: 3. The CDR3 runs 16 residues. CDR3 amino acids: CASSLRASGRYNEQFF. As DNA, the CDR3 is TGTGCCAGCAGCTTAAGGGCTAGCGGGAGGTACAATGAGCAGTTCTTC. The full variable domain, in which reference TRBV7-3 and TRBJ2-1 provide the parts outside the CDR3, is GAGVSQTPSNKVTEKGKYVELRCDPISGHTALYWYRQSLGQGPEFLIYFQGTGAADDSGLPNDRFFAVRPEGSVSTLKIQRTERGDSAVYLCASSLRASGRYNEQFFGPGTRLTVL.

The rearrangement links TRBV2 to TRBJ1-3; TRBD1 is a possible D gene (5 bases). CDR3 size: 14 residues. Trimming shortened V by 4 bases and J by 4 bases, and 11 bases separated the two germline ends. Germline CDR1 reads SNHLY; CDR2 reads FYNNEI. The CDR3 region is CASSGQSVGNTIYF. In nucleotides, the CDR3 is TGTGCCAGCAGTGGACAGAGCGTCGGAAACACCATATATTTT.

The chain recombines TRBV5-6 with TRBJ2-7, with unresolved D. V shed 0 bases and J shed 1 base, with 2 bases lying between them. The CDR3 length is 12 residues. The germline V gene has CDR1 SGHDT and CDR2 YYEEEE. The CDR3 nucleotides are TGTGCCAGCAGCTTGGTATCCTACGAGCAGTACTTC. Its protein is CASSLVSYEQYF.

This clone was seen only a few times. Other DNA sequences of this sample code for an identical CDR3. J is TRBJ2-5 and V is TRBV9; D is unresolved. Germline CDR1 is SGDLS and CDR2 is YYNGEE. V shed 0 bases and J shed 1 base, with 7 bases lying between them. The CDR3 sequence is 14 residues long. The CDR3 coding sequence is TGTGCCAGCAGCGTAGGCCCCAGCCAAGAGACCCAGTACTTC. It is translated as CASSVGPSQETQYF.

This chain uses TRBV29-1 with TRBJ2-7, with 7 bases lining up with TRBD1. This CDR3 contains 14 residues. In germline, CDR1 is SQVTM, CDR2 ANQGSEA. V shed 6 bases, J shed 0 bases, and the junction held 8 bases outside the gene matches. The CDR3: CSVVDRSSSYEQYF. For the CDR3, the DNA is TGCAGCGTCGTGGACAGGTCGAGCTCCTACGAGCAGTACTTC.

This chain links TRBV25-1 with TRBJ2-3; the match to TRBD2 covers 10 bases. Germline trimming cut 3 bases from V and 2 bases from J; bases unmatched to any gene: 5. This CDR3 spans 16 amino acids. The germline gives CDR1 MGHDK, CDR2 SYGVNS. The CDR3 spells CASSEGLATDTDTQYF. The CDR3 coding sequence is TGTGCCAGCAGTGAGGGACTAGCGACCGACACAGATACGCAGTATTTT.

The rearrangement links TRBV5-1 to TRBJ1-1; D is undetermined. This CDR3 region has 13 residues. Germline V gene sequence: CDR1 SGHRS, CDR2 YFSETQ. V was shortened by 5 bases and J by 1 base, with 9 bases between the two germline ends. In nucleotides, the CDR3 is TGCGCCAGCAGATCTACAGCGAACACTGAAGCTTTCTTT. It codes for CASRSTANTEAFF. Looking up the rest from reference TRBV5-1 and TRBJ1-1 gives the full variable domain: KAGVTQTPRYLIKTRGQQVTLSCSPISGHRSVSWYQQTPGQGLQFLFEYFSETQRNKGNFPGRFSGRQFSNSRSEMNVSTLELGDSALYLCASRSTANTEAFFGQGTRLTVV.

This clone came up a few times. The V gene is TRBV9, the J gene TRBJ1-2; no firm D call. V was cut by 3 bases and J by 4 bases, with 16 bases left in between. The CDR3 contains 15 residues. Looked up from germline, CDR1 is SGDLS and CDR2 is YYNGEE. CDR3: CASSGGELSIYGYTF. The CDR3 DNA reads as TGTGCCAGCAGCGGAGGAGAACTATCTATCTATGGCTACACCTTC.

The chain has TRBV5-1 and TRBJ2-2; a possible D gene is TRBD2 (5 bases). The CDR3 runs to 13 residues. V gave up 0 bases and J gave up 5 bases, with 5 bases separating them. Germline assignment: CDR1 SGHRS and CDR2 YFSETQ. As DNA, the CDR3 is TGCGCCAGCAGCTTGGCGGGGACCGGGGAGCTGTTTTTT. This codes for CASSLAGTGELFF. Drawing the rest from reference TRBV5-1 and TRBJ2-2, the complete variable domain is KAGVTQTPRYLIKTRGQQVTLSCSPISGHRSVSWYQQTPGQGLQFLFEYFSETQRNKGNFPGRFSGRQFSNSRSEMNVSTLELGDSALYLCASSLAGTGELFFGEGSRLTVL.

A few counts support this clone. The chain combines TRBV29-1 with TRBJ2-3; 10 nucleotides match TRBD2. V lost 4 bases to trimming and J lost 7 bases; unmatched junction nucleotides: 2. The germline V gene encodes CDR1 SQVTM and CDR2 ANQGSEA. The CDR3 spans 12 residues. CDR3 coding DNA: TGCAGCGTTGGGACTAGCGGAAATACGCAGTATTTT. Amino acids: CSVGTSGNTQYF.

This chain links TRBV4-1 with TRBJ2-1; TRBD2 aligns across 11 bases. After removal of 0 bases from V and 7 bases from J, the junction contained 11 bases not matched to a gene. CDR3 size: 18 residues. Germline loops: CDR1 MGHRA, CDR2 YSYEKL. For the CDR3, the DNA is TGCGCCAGCAGCCAAGACAGCTCACTAGCGGGAGTTCAGAATGAGCAGTTCTTC. This sequence encodes CASSQDSSLAGVQNEQFF.

The chain uses TRBV7-9 and TRBJ1-1, with TRBD1 identical over 7 bases. The CDR3 totals 15 residues. CDR1 is SEHNR, CDR2 FQNEAQ, per germline (reference sequence). V dropped 5 bases and J dropped 0; count of bases not matched to a gene: 6. CDR3 bases: TGTGCCAGCAGCCTTGGACAGGCCATGAACACTGAAGCTTTCTTT. It is translated as CASSLGQAMNTEAFF.

This clone was seen more than once but under ten times. The chain has TRBV2 and TRBJ2-7, with no clear D. Germline V CDR1 and CDR2: SNHLY, FYNNEI. CDR3 length equals 10 residues. V was pared by 7 bases and J by 5 bases, with 6 bases between. The CDR3 loop reads CASTLHEQYF. The DNA for the CDR3 is TGTGCCAGCACTCTCCACGAGCAGTACTTC.

This clone was observed a handful of times. The chain is built from TRBV9 and TRBJ2-3; 7 bases fit TRBD2. The CDR3 spans 15 residues. V shed 2 bases and J 3 bases; nucleotides not matched to a gene: 6. CDR1 and CDR2 (germline): SGDLS, YYNGEE. The CDR3 DNA sequence: TGTGCCAGCAGCGTTGGGGGAGGGAAAACAGATACGCAGTATTTT. This translates into CASSVGGGKTDTQYF.

This clone was seen more than once but under ten times. The V call is TRBV27, the J call TRBJ2-1; 8 bases align to TRBD2. V gave up 5 bases and J gave up 6 bases; unmatched junction bases: 9. CDR3 size: 15 residues. Germline CDR1 is MNHEY and CDR2 is SMNVEV (reference sequence). CDR3 protein: CASSILTGGPNEQFF. CDR3 nucleotides: TGTGCCAGCAGTATTCTAACGGGAGGGCCCAATGAGCAGTTCTTC.

V gene TRBV9 combines with J gene TRBJ1-1; 8 positions agree with TRBD1. The CDR3 contains 14 residues. The trim removed 0 bases at V and 4 bases at J, leaving 2 bases unmatched. Germline values: CDR1 SGDLS, CDR2 YYNGEE. CDR3 DNA sequence: TGTGCCAGCAGCGTAGTCACAGGGGGCACTGAAGCTTTCTTT. Protein: CASSVVTGGTEAFF. Filled out from reference TRBV9 and TRBJ1-1, the complete variable domain reads DSGVTQTPKHLITATGQRVTLRCSPRSGDLSVYWYQQSLDQGLQFLIQYYNGEERAKGNILERFSAQQFPDLHSELNLSSLELGDSALYFCASSVVTGGTEAFFGQGTRLTVV.

The rearrangement links TRBV28 to TRBJ2-7; TRBD1 agrees at 8 bases. This CDR3 has 16 amino acids. Losses at the gene ends were 7 bases for V and 0 bases for J; bases not matched to a gene: 11. CDR1 is MDHEN, CDR2 SYDVKM, per germline. DNA for the CDR3: TGTGCCAGCAACCCTTTCGGGACAGGCAACTCCTACGAGCAGTACTTC. Translating it yields CASNPFGTGNSYEQYF.

The chain couples TRBV27 to TRBJ2-7; 14 bases map to TRBD2. Germline values: CDR1 MNHEY, CDR2 SMNVEV (reference sequence). The CDR3 loop spans 18 amino acids. V was clipped by 6 bases and J by 0 bases; unmatched bases: 10. The CDR3 DNA is TGTGCCAGCAGCGAAGGGACTAGCGGGAGTACTCGCTCCTACGAGCAGTACTTC. Its translation is CASSEGTSGSTRSYEQYF.

CDR3 amino acids: CASSSPYDSYNEQFF. CDR3 nucleotides: TGTGCCAGCAGCTCCCCCTATGACTCCTACAATGAGCAGTTCTTC. The chain has TRBV11-2 and TRBJ2-1; D is unclear. CDR1 is SGHAT and CDR2 is FQNNGV in the germline V gene. Trimming removed 4 bases at V and 0 bases at J, with 10 bases between. This CDR3 region has 15 residues.

V usage is TRBV19 and J usage is TRBJ1-5; D uncertain. Trimming took 2 bases from V and 7 from J, leaving 15 bases between them. Germline V CDR1 and CDR2: LNHDA, SQIVND (reference sequence). The CDR3 has 15 residues. CDR3 region: CASSIPHTGDQPQHF. The CDR3, as DNA: TGTGCCAGTAGTATACCTCACACGGGAGACCAGCCCCAGCATTTT.